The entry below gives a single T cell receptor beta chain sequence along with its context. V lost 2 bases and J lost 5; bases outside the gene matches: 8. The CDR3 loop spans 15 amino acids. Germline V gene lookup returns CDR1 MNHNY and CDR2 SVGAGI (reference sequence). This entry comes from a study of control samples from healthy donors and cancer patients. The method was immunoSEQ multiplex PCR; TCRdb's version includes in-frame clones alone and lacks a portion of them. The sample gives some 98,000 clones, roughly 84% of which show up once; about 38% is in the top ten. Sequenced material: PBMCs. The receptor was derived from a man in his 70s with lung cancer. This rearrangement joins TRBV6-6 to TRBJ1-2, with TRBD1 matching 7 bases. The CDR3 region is CASSYRAGQLYGYTF. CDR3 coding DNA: TGTGCCAGCAGTTACCGAGCGGGACAGTTATATGGCTACACCTTC.